This entry concerns a single T cell receptor (beta chain). Produced via immunoSEQ multiplex PCR; TCRdb's table is partial and in-frame only. Here the sample spans about 170,000 clones, just over 90% being singletons. The data are from a study of blood T cell repertoires in COVID-19. About the research overall: In each case, the material was cDNA or gDNA derived from T cells, B-cell-depleted T cells, or PBMCs.

CDR1 and CDR2 (germline): SGDLS, YYNGEE. The CDR3 has 15 amino acids. Trimming took 3 bases from V and 0 from J; bases not matched to a gene: 3. Sequences were obtained from peripheral blood. The rearrangement uses TRBV9 and TRBJ2-4, with TRBD1 matching over 7 bases. This TCR was sampled from a man aged 18 to 29 with COVID-19, enrolled during active disease. CDR3 DNA: TGTGCCAGCAGCGCGGGACAGCTAGCCAAAAACATTCAGTACTTC. Its translation is CASSAGQLAKNIQYF.